The 21 T cell receptor beta chains given below trace back to one sample, sequenced in a study of T cell changes during pregnancy in multiple sclerosis. Clones were read by immunoSEQ multiplex PCR, and TCRdb kept only the in-frame ones, dropping some. Of 37,000 or so clones listed, over 75% were seen once; the top ten hold more than 0.95%. Sample: CD4+ T cells from peripheral blood mononuclear cells, taken before pregnancy. All receptors come from a female donor with multiple sclerosis, enrolled in a pregnancy study.

The V call is TRBV4-1, the J call TRBJ2-1; 9 bases align to TRBD2. J lost 0 bases, V lost 3 bases, and 3 bases had no gene match. The CDR3 covers 16 residues. Germline V lookup: CDR1 MGHRA, CDR2 YSYEKL. The CDR3 coding sequence is TGCGCCAGCAGCCATCCGGGACTAGCCTCCTACAATGAGCAGTTCTTC. Translating it yields CASSHPGLASYNEQFF.

The chain couples TRBV5-4 to TRBJ2-1, with D uncertain. The CDR3 has 15 residues. Germline CDR1 reads SGHNT; CDR2 reads YYREEE (reference sequence). V lost 2 bases and J 0 bases, leaving 9 bases between the germline ends. CDR3 nucleotide sequence: TGTGCCAGCAGCTTCCAGGTTAGCTCCTACAATGAGCAGTTCTTC. It is translated as CASSFQVSSYNEQFF.

The chain recombines TRBV30 with TRBJ1-3, with unresolved D. V was shortened by 4 bases and J by 1 base, with 8 bases between the two germline ends. The germline V gene encodes CDR1 GTSNPN and CDR2 SVGIG (reference sequence). The CDR3 extends over 13 amino acids. CDR3 sequence (DNA): TGTGCCTGGACTTCTGCGTCTGGAAACACCATATATTTT. This sequence encodes CAWTSASGNTIYF.

The J gene is TRBJ1-2, the V gene TRBV29-1, with no clear D. The germline V and J ends were trimmed by 2 bases and 7 bases, with 8 bases remaining between them. Germline assignment: CDR1 SQVTM and CDR2 ANQGSEA. The CDR3 totals 11 residues. This CDR3 reads CSVEKEAGYTF. The CDR3 region has the DNA TGCAGCGTTGAAAAAGAGGCTGGCTACACCTTC.

About this clone: Sequence at one end of the junction differs from germline and may be a read error. The genes are TRBV7-7 and TRBJ2-3, with 7 bases fitting TRBD2. Germline-derived CDR1 and CDR2 are SSHAT and FNYEAQ (reference sequence). The CDR3 runs 15 residues. CDR3: CASSPSLGGRDTQYF. CDR3 coding DNA: TGTGCTAGCAGCCCCTCACTGGGGGGGAGAGATACGCAGTATTTT.

The CDR3, as DNA: TGTGCCAGCAGGGACAGGTTAAATCAGCCCCAGCATTTT. This translates into CASRDRLNQPQHF. The V and J genes are TRBV6-1 and TRBJ1-5; TRBD1 matches at 7 bases. The CDR3 is made up of 13 amino acids. The germline gives CDR1 MNHNS, CDR2 SASEGT. V trimming: 6 bases; J trimming: 4 bases; junction bases outside the gene matches: 3.

The chain links TRBV5-1 to TRBJ2-7; 9 bases match TRBD2. Trimming cost V 4 bases and J 0 bases; bases outside gene matches: 2. This CDR3 is 14 amino acids long. In germline, CDR1 is SGHRS, CDR2 YFSETQ. CDR3 bases: TGCGCCAGCAGCCCTAGCGGGAACTCCTACGAGCAGTACTTC. The encoded protein is CASSPSGNSYEQYF.

The chain links TRBV19 to TRBJ2-1, with 8 bases lining up with TRBD2. The CDR3 totals 15 residues. Germline CDR1 is LNHDA and CDR2 is SQIVND (reference sequence). V lost 7 bases, J lost 4 bases, and 9 bases stayed unmatched. The CDR3 nucleotides are TGTGCCAGTAAAGTTGTCGCGGGGGGATACAATGAGCAGTTCTTC. Translated, it gives CASKVVAGGYNEQFF.

The chain combines TRBV11-3 with TRBJ1-1; 9 positions match TRBD1. From germline, CDR1 is SGHNT and CDR2 YENEEA. The CDR3 covers 17 residues. Trimming took 5 bases from V and 0 from J; bases not matched to a gene: 10. The CDR3 sequence is CASSPRRQGVLNTEAFF. The CDR3 DNA follows: TGTGCCAGCAGCCCCCGCCGACAGGGGGTCCTGAACACTGAAGCTTTCTTT. Full variable domain (rest looked up from reference TRBV11-3 and TRBJ1-1): EAGVVQSPRYKIIEKKQPVAFWCNPISGHNTLYWYLQNLGQGPELLIRYENEEAVDDSQLPKDRFSAERLKGVDSTLKIQPAELGDSAVYLCASSPRRQGVLNTEAFFGQGTRLTVV.

The rearrangement joins TRBV13 to TRBJ2-7, with 10 bases identical to TRBD2. CDR1 and CDR2 (germline): PRHDT, FYEKMQ (reference sequence). V gave up 5 bases and J gave up 2 bases; unmatched junction bases: 6. The CDR3 loop spans 15 amino acids. CDR3 residues: CASSGRTSGTYEQYF. CDR3 in DNA: TGTGCCAGCAGCGGACGGACTAGCGGCACCTACGAGCAGTACTTC.

The rearrangement uses TRBV6-1 and TRBJ1-1; no clear D. V gave up 0 bases and J gave up 6 bases, with 20 bases separating them. Per germline, CDR1 MNHNS and CDR2 SASEGT. The CDR3 length is 17 residues. The chain's CDR3 is CASSEASRGREGSEAFF. The DNA of the CDR3 is TGTGCCAGCAGTGAAGCGTCACGGGGAAGGGAGGGATCTGAAGCTTTCTTT.

This rearrangement joins TRBV28 to TRBJ2-3, with D possibly TRBD1 on 6 matching bases. The germline V gene has CDR1 MDHEN and CDR2 SYDVKM. Trimming took off 0 bases at V and 0 bases at J, with 16 bases between the two ends. The CDR3 is made up of 18 amino acids. The CDR3 sequence: CASSLWATGQVSTDTQYF. The CDR3 nucleotides are TGTGCCAGCAGTTTATGGGCCACAGGGCAGGTTAGCACAGATACGCAGTATTTT.

By share of the sample, this clone is medium-sized. J is TRBJ1-1 and V is TRBV6-5; D unresolved. V was trimmed by 0 bases and J by 0 bases, leaving 8 bases between them. This CDR3 has 15 residues. CDR1 and CDR2 from the germline V gene are MNHEY and SVGAGI. The CDR3 region has the DNA TGTGCCAGCAGTTACTCCCACACACTGAACACTGAAGCTTTCTTT. This codes for CASSYSHTLNTEAFF.

The chain is built from TRBV30 and TRBJ2-1; the match to TRBD2 covers 8 bases. The CDR3 has 14 residues. Germline V gene lookup returns CDR1 GTSNPN and CDR2 SVGIG (reference sequence). The V segment lost 0 bases and the J segment 6 bases; nucleotides outside the gene matches: 4. The CDR3 loop reads CAWSVQAGVNEQFF. The CDR3 DNA reads as TGTGCCTGGAGTGTACAAGCGGGGGTCAATGAGCAGTTCTTC.

The chain joins TRBV6-5 to TRBJ2-7, with D tentatively TRBD2 (6 bases). The CDR3 has 15 amino acids. V was clipped by 6 bases and J by 3 bases, with 18 bases between them. Germline loops: CDR1 MNHEY, CDR2 SVGAGI. CDR3 in amino acids: CASSPDMTSYYEQYF. In nucleotides, the CDR3 is TGTGCCAGCAGCCCGGACATGACTAGTTACTACGAGCAGTACTTC.

The chain uses TRBV30 and TRBJ1-1, with D tentatively TRBD1 (6 bases). In germline, CDR1 is GTSNPN, CDR2 SVGIG (reference sequence). Trimming shortened V by 8 bases and J by 4 bases, and 14 bases separated the two germline ends. This CDR3 is 12 amino acids long. CDR3 amino acids: CATYRASTEAFF. Here the CDR3 DNA reads TGTGCCACCTACAGGGCTTCCACTGAAGCTTTCTTT.

This sequence joins TRBV9 and TRBJ2-3, with 7 bases matching TRBD2. Germline lookup yields CDR1 SGDLS and CDR2 YYNGEE. The V and J ends lost 4 bases and 6 bases, in that order; junction bases with no gene match: 2. The CDR3 is made up of 12 amino acids. The CDR3 nucleotides are TGTGCCAGCAGCCCGCGGGAGGATACGCAGTATTTT. Translated: CASSPREDTQYF. The complete variable domain, with remaining parts taken from reference TRBV9 and TRBJ2-3, reads DSGVTQTPKHLITATGQRVTLRCSPRSGDLSVYWYQQSLDQGLQFLIQYYNGEERAKGNILERFSAQQFPDLHSELNLSSLELGDSALYFCASSPREDTQYFGPGTRLTVL.

This clone has a handful of counts. V and J are TRBV11-2 and TRBJ2-2; TRBD2 agrees at 9 bases. The CDR3 consists of 18 residues. Germline CDR1 SGHAT, CDR2 FQNNGV. Trimming at V came to 1 base and at J to 4 bases, leaving 10 bases not matched to a gene. The CDR3 bases are TGTGCCAGCAGCTTAGTGGGCGGGAGGGCCGGGGGCACCGGGGAGCTGTTTTTT. As protein: CASSLVGGRAGGTGELFF. Using reference TRBV11-2 and TRBJ2-2 for the parts outside the CDR3, the full variable domain is EAGVAQSPRYKIIEKRQSVAFWCNPISGHATLYWYQQILGQGPKLLIQFQNNGVVDDSQLPKDRFSAERLKGVDSTLKIQPAKLEDSAVYLCASSLVGGRAGGTGELFFGEGSRLTVL.

The CDR3 DNA follows: TGCGCCAGCACCTGGGACAGGGGACGTTACAATGAGCAGTTCTTC. This encodes CASTWDRGRYNEQFF. J is TRBJ2-1 and V is TRBV10-2; the match to TRBD1 covers 10 bases. In germline, CDR1 is WSHSY, CDR2 SAAADI. V gave up 7 bases and J gave up 4 bases; unmatched junction bases: 7. This CDR3 has 15 amino acids.

In regard to this clone: The sample holds other DNA sequences that translate to the same CDR3. The chain uses TRBV5-6 and TRBJ2-3; TRBD2 matches 11 bases. The ends lost 4 bases at V and 2 bases at J; junction bases unmatched: 6. The germline V gene encodes CDR1 SGHDT and CDR2 YYEEEE. The CDR3 is 16 residues long. The DNA for the CDR3 is TGTGCCAGCAGCCGAGGACTAGCGGGCATCACAGATACGCAGTATTTT. Translating gives CASSRGLAGITDTQYF. The variable domain in full, completed from reference TRBV5-6 and TRBJ2-3, reads DAGVTQSPTHLIKTRGQQVTLRCSPKSGHDTVSWYQQALGQGPQFIFQYYEEEERQRGNFPDRFSGHQFPNYSSELNVNALLLGDSALYLCASSRGLAGITDTQYFGPGTRLTVL.

This chain connects TRBV23-1 to TRBJ2-3; 10 bases fit TRBD2. TRBV23-1 is an open reading frame, and its role is uncertain. The CDR3 has 15 residues. The trim removed 5 bases at V and 3 bases at J, leaving 5 bases unmatched. Here the CDR3 reads CASSDTSGKTDTQYF. Here the CDR3 DNA reads TGCGCCAGCAGTGATACTAGCGGGAAAACAGATACGCAGTATTTT.